The rows below give T cell receptor beta chains drawn from one sample of a study of T-cell reconstitution after alpha-beta-depleted transplantation in children. TCRdb independently ran MiXCR on the PCR reads; one entry per CDR3 protein. In the table there are approximately 110,000 distinct CDR3 sequences, roughly 23% of which are singletons. The material sequenced was PBMCs, mostly from graft donor cells, taken 180 days after TCRalphabeta/CD19-depleted stem cell transplant. The receptor set was obtained from a male patient aged 2-10 years who had a stem cell transplant for chronic granulomatous disease, so the T cells may come from the graft donor. The CDR3 runs from the conserved cysteine through the conserved F or W. The D gene is left open where the match is weak. Rows may omit the clone size; those that give it use once, few, many or a size class.

CDR3 | DNA | J | D | size | V
CSARDGSSGRVWNEQFF | TGCAGTGCTAGAGATGGGTCTAGCGGGAGGGTTTGGAATGAGCAGTTCTTC | TRBJ2-1 | TRBD2 | many | TRBV20-1
CASLNRGRSEQYF | TGCGCCAGTTTAAACAGGGGGCGCTCCGAGCAGTACTTC | TRBJ2-7 | TRBD1 | . | TRBV5-1
CSARDDGRDYEQYF | TGCAGTGCTAGAGACGACGGGAGGGACTACGAGCAGTACTTC | TRBJ2-7 | TRBD2 | many | TRBV20-1
CATSRVASISSEQFF | TGTGCCACCAGCAGAGTGGCTAGTATAAGTAGTGAGCAGTTCTTC | TRBJ2-1 | . | . | TRBV15
CSVEDRGADQPQHF | TGCAGCGTTGAAGATCGGGGGGCAGATCAGCCCCAGCATTTT | TRBJ1-5 | . | many | TRBV29-1
CASSLTWGDRGGFEQYF | TGTGCCAGCAGCTTAACGTGGGGGGACAGGGGAGGATTCGAGCAGTACTTC | TRBJ2-7 | TRBD1 | . | TRBV7-3
CSAPLAVGATGYTEAFF | TGCAGTGCCCCATTAGCCGTAGGGGCAACCGGTTACACTGAAGCTTTCTTT | TRBJ1-1 | . | . | TRBV20-1
CASTSIEPQHF | TGCGCCAGCACCTCGATCGAACCCCAGCATTTT | TRBJ1-5 | . | many | TRBV5-1
CSASSLYEQYF | TGCAGTGCTAGCAGTCTATACGAGCAGTACTTC | TRBJ2-7 | . | many | TRBV20-1
CASSPPSGNYEQYF | TGTGCCAGCTCACCACCTAGCGGGAACTACGAGCAGTACTTC | TRBJ2-7 | TRBD2 | few | TRBV18
CASSLARQAYEQYF | TGTGCCAGCAGTTTAGCGCGACAGGCCTACGAGCAGTACTTC | TRBJ2-7 | . | many | TRBV12-3/TRBV12-4
CASSLGFGYNEQFF | TGCGCCAGCAGCTTGGGGTTTGGATACAATGAGCAGTTCTTC | TRBJ2-1 | . | . | TRBV5-1
CASSLGQNTDTQYF | TGTGCCAGCAGCTTAGGACAAAACACAGATACGCAGTATTTT | TRBJ2-3 | . | many | TRBV7-9
CASSLAGEHEQYF | TGTGCCAGCAGTTTAGCTGGGGAACACGAGCAGTACTTC | TRBJ2-7 | . | few | TRBV12-3/TRBV12-4
CASSQKGGIYNEQFF | TGTGCCAGCAGTCAGAAGGGTGGAATCTACAATGAGCAGTTCTTC | TRBJ2-1 | . | . | TRBV12-3/TRBV12-4
CASSRRTGGSVAIETQYF | TGTGCCAGCAGTAGGAGGACAGGGGGCTCGGTAGCAATAGAGACCCAGTACTTC | TRBJ2-5 | TRBD1 | few | TRBV12-3/TRBV12-4
CASSLGRDREQYF | TGTGCCAGCAGCTTGGGGAGGGATCGTGAGCAGTACTTC | TRBJ2-7 | TRBD2 | few | TRBV7-3
CASSFHLTESSYNEQFF | TGTGCCAGCAGTTTTCACCTGACTGAGAGCTCCTACAATGAGCAGTTCTTC | TRBJ2-1 | . | . | TRBV28
CASSPTGTASYEQYF | TGCGCCAGCAGTCCGACCGGGACAGCCTCCTACGAGCAGTACTTC | TRBJ2-7 | TRBD1 | . | TRBV23-1
CASSPALSGQTEAFF | TGTGCCAGCAGCCCCGCCCTGTCAGGGCAGACTGAAGCTTTCTTT | TRBJ1-1 | . | many | TRBV7-6
CSARDWDGEKLFF | TGCAGTGCTAGAGATTGGGACGGGGAAAAACTGTTTTTT | TRBJ1-4 | . | many | TRBV20-1
CASTLGEGPDGELFF | TGTGCCAGCACCTTGGGGGAGGGCCCCGATGGGGAGCTGTTTTTT | TRBJ2-2 | TRBD2 | many | TRBV12-3/TRBV12-4
CASSSEVGGPYNEQFF | TGTGCCAGCAGCTCAGAGGTGGGAGGCCCTTACAATGAGCAGTTCTTC | TRBJ2-1 | . | . | TRBV9
CASSLGPGANQPQHF | TGTGCCAGCAGCTTAGGGCCAGGGGCAAATCAGCCCCAGCATTTT | TRBJ1-5 | . | many | TRBV7-6
CASRRDTLKVQPQHF | TGTGCCAGCAGGCGGGACACCCTAAAGGTGCAGCCCCAGCATTTT | TRBJ1-5 | . | . | TRBV28
CASSLSGADPSNEQFF | TGCGCCAGCAGCTTGTCAGGAGCGGACCCGAGCAATGAGCAGTTCTTC | TRBJ2-1 | . | . | TRBV5-1
CASSEISYNQPQHF | TGTGCCAGTAGTGAGATATCGTACAATCAGCCCCAGCATTTT | TRBJ1-5 | . | many | TRBV19
CASSHSGRGPYEQYF | TGCGCCAGCAGCCATAGCGGGAGGGGACCCTACGAGCAGTACTTC | TRBJ2-7 | TRBD2 | . | TRBV5-1
CASIDWGGSYEQYF | TGTGCCAGCATTGATTGGGGGGGTTCCTACGAGCAGTACTTC | TRBJ2-7 | TRBD2 | few | TRBV6-2/TRBV6-3
CASSLVQGMNTEAFF | TGCGCCAGCAGCTTGGTGCAGGGGATGAACACTGAAGCTTTCTTT | TRBJ1-1 | . | . | TRBV5-1
CSVEKAGGSTYTQYF | TGCAGCGTTGAAAAGGCGGGGGGGTCCACCTATACGCAGTATTTT | TRBJ2-3 | TRBD2 | . | TRBV29-1
CASRGPSYEQYF | TGTGCCAGCAGGGGGCCCTCCTACGAGCAGTACTTC | TRBJ2-7 | . | few | TRBV12-3/TRBV12-4
CASRQPSTGNQPQHF | TGTGCCAGCAGGCAACCTTCTACGGGAAATCAGCCCCAGCATTTT | TRBJ1-5 | . | few | TRBV6-2/TRBV6-3
CSASFGPVPRNTIYF | TGCAGTGCTAGTTTCGGACCGGTGCCTAGAAACACCATATATTTT | TRBJ1-3 | . | . | TRBV20-1
CSARRTGIDQPQHF | TGCAGTGCCAGGAGGACAGGGATTGATCAGCCCCAGCATTTT | TRBJ1-5 | TRBD1 | . | TRBV20-1
CASSLSGRALLSGANVLTF | TGTGCCAGCAGTTTATCAGGCAGGGCCCTCCTCTCTGGGGCCAACGTCCTGACTTTC | TRBJ2-6 | . | many | TRBV27
CASRPRGSYNEQFF | TGTGCCAGCAGACCAAGGGGATCCTACAATGAGCAGTTCTTC | TRBJ2-1 | . | . | TRBV12-3/TRBV12-4
CASSRLAGGPAKTQYF | TGTGCCAGCAGCAGACTAGCGGGAGGCCCGGCGAAGACCCAGTACTTC | TRBJ2-5 | TRBD2 | many | TRBV27
CASSLYLGEQYF | TGTGCCAGCAGCTTGTATTTGGGCGAGCAGTACTTC | TRBJ2-7 | . | few | TRBV5-6
CASSYSTLRGSYEQYF | TGTGCCAGCAGTTACTCTACGCTCAGGGGTTCTTACGAGCAGTACTTC | TRBJ2-7 | . | . | TRBV6-5
CASRQGAGNEQFF | TGTGCCAGTCGACAGGGAGCAGGTAATGAGCAGTTCTTC | TRBJ2-1 | TRBD1 | . | TRBV19
CASAHMNTEAFF | TGTGCCAGCGCCCACATGAACACTGAAGCTTTCTTT | TRBJ1-1 | . | few | TRBV28
CASSSWPLGTSGLSSYNEQFF | TGTGCCAGCAGCTCGTGGCCTTTGGGGACTAGCGGGTTGAGCTCCTACAATGAGCAGTTCTTC | TRBJ2-1 | TRBD2 | . | TRBV5-1
CASKSGSHLYNEQFF | TGCGCCAGCAAATCCGGGTCTCACCTATACAATGAGCAGTTCTTC | TRBJ2-1 | . | . | TRBV5-1
CASSLVPDSTDTQYF | TGTGCCAGCAGTTTAGTCCCGGATAGCACAGATACGCAGTATTTT | TRBJ2-3 | . | many | TRBV28
CASSSDRGEETQYF | TGTGCCAGCAGCTCGGACAGGGGAGAAGAGACCCAGTACTTC | TRBJ2-5 | TRBD1 | few | TRBV11-2
CASSDGQVHYNEQFF | TGTGCCAGCAGCGACGGACAGGTACACTACAATGAGCAGTTCTTC | TRBJ2-1 | TRBD1 | . | TRBV6-2/TRBV6-3
CASSFRDYGYTF | TGTGCCAGCAGTTTTAGGGACTATGGCTACACCTTC | TRBJ1-2 | . | many | TRBV2
CAIGGEQSPQDTQYF | TGTGCCATAGGGGGGGAACAGAGCCCTCAGGATACGCAGTATTTT | TRBJ2-3 | . | many | TRBV2
CASSQSTGSSYEQYF | TGTGCCAGCAGTCAGAGTACAGGGAGCTCCTACGAGCAGTACTTC | TRBJ2-7 | . | many | TRBV6-1
CASRITAGTGMSEQYF | TGCGCCAGCAGAATAACGGCCGGGACAGGGATGAGCGAGCAGTACTTC | TRBJ2-7 | TRBD1 | few | TRBV5-1
CASSPGTGKNLQHF | TGTGCCAGCAGTCCTGGGACAGGGAAAAACCTCCAGCATTTT | TRBJ1-5 | TRBD1 | . | TRBV12-3/TRBV12-4
CASSRGQVGNTEAFF | TGTGCCAGCAGCCGAGGACAGGTTGGGAACACTGAAGCTTTCTTT | TRBJ1-1 | TRBD1 | many | TRBV5-5
CSARDSVGPKPHEQFF | TGCAGTGCTAGAGATTCGGTAGGGCCAAAACCCCACGAGCAGTTCTTC | TRBJ2-1 | . | many | TRBV20-1